This T cell receptor (beta chain) was identified during a study of OX40 agonist ivuxolimab in advanced cancers. Study at large: Ivuxolimab, an antibody acting as an agonist of OX40 (CD134), was used to treat patients. From roughly 20 to 85 years was the age range, with a mean of 60 years, and 65% to 90% were male.

Profiling relied on immunoSEQ multiplex PCR, and the TCRdb table lists in-frame clones only, not all of them. The sample includes about 54,000 clones, roughly 86% seen only once; the top ten take more than 1%. The CDR3 length is 14 residues. V was trimmed by 1 base and J by 4 bases, leaving 10 bases between them. Germline values: CDR1 SGHTA, CDR2 FQGTGA. Sequencing used CD4+ or CD8+ T cells sorted from blood, obtained in a trial of the OX40 agonist ivuxolimab. The TCR was taken from an adult with an advanced solid tumor such as melanoma, head and neck, liver or kidney cancer. J is TRBJ1-2 and V is TRBV7-3; D gene uncertain. As DNA, the CDR3 is TGTGCCAGCAGCTTAAGTCACAGCAGCTATGGCTACACCTTC. Its protein product is CASSLSHSSYGYTF.